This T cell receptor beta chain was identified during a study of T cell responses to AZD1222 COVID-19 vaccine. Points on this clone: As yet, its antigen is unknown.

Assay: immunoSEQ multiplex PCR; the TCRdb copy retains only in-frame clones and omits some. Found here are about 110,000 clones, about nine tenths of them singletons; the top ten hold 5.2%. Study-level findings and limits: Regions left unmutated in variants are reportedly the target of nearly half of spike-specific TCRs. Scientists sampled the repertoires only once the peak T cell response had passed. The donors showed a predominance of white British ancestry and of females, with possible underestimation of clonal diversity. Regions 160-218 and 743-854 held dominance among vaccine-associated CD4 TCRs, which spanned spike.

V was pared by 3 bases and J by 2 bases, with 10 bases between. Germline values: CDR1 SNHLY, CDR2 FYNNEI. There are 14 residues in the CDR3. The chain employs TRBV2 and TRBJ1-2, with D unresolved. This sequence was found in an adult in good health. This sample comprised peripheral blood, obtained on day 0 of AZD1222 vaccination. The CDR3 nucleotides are TGTGCCAGCAGTGAGTACGGGGAAAACTATGGCTACACCTTC. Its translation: CASSEYGENYGYTF.